This T cell receptor (beta chain) emerged from a study of blood T cell repertoires in COVID-19. CDR1 and CDR2 (germline): SNHLY, FYNNEI. CDR3 length: 17 residues. V lost 4 bases, J lost 6 bases, and 12 bases stayed unmatched. Only in-frame clones appear in the TCRdb table, and some are missing; sequencing was by immunoSEQ multiplex PCR. The table shows roughly 300,000 clones, with roughly 93% occurring only once. The sequencing input was PBMCs or T cells enriched from blood (not recorded which). The gene calls are TRBV2 and TRBJ1-5, with 10 nucleotides matching TRBD1. The receptor was isolated from a woman aged 40 to 49 with acute COVID-19. CDR3 DNA: TGTGCCAGCAGTGGCGACGGAGGACAGGGGGTGGGTCAGCCCCAGCATTTT. It is translated as CASSGDGGQGVGQPQHF.